This T cell receptor beta chain was documented in a study of blood T cells in healthy people across ages. Whole-study results and caveats: Both higher diversity and more naive CD4+ cells marked long-lived donors when set against aged donors.

Every sample had a minimum of 6 million PBMCs isolated. Total RNA extracted from each sample amounted to at least 6 micrograms. Turning to this clonotype: Its specificity is not known.

The CDR3 is made up of 13 amino acids. V gave up 5 bases and J gave up 13 bases, with 18 bases separating them. Germline values: CDR1 SGHTA, CDR2 FQGNSA. A second roughly 7 to 11 cycle PCR used barcoded and J-beta primers. CDR3-containing paired-end reads numbered at least 2.5 million in each sample. MiXCR was run by TCRdb on the 5' RACE reads, yielding one entry per CDR3 protein. The sample consists of 1.5 million to 2 million distinct CDR3 sequences, roughly 50% of them appearing once. The chain uses TRBV7-2 and TRBJ2-4, with D possibly TRBD2 on 6 matching bases. The sequenced sample was blood. The TCR sequence derives from a woman aged 40 to 50 in good health. The CDR3 loop reads CASSGGRSGRQYF. The CDR3 nucleotides read TGTGCCAGCAGCGGAGGGAGATCAGGACGGCAGTACTTC. Full variable domain (outside the CDR3, taken from reference TRBV7-2 and TRBJ2-4): GAGVSQSPSNKVTEKGKDVELRCDPISGHTALYWYRQSLGQGLEFLIYFQGNSAPDKSGLPSDRFSAERTGGSVSTLTIQRTQQEDSAVYLCASSGGRSGRQYFGAGTRLSVL.